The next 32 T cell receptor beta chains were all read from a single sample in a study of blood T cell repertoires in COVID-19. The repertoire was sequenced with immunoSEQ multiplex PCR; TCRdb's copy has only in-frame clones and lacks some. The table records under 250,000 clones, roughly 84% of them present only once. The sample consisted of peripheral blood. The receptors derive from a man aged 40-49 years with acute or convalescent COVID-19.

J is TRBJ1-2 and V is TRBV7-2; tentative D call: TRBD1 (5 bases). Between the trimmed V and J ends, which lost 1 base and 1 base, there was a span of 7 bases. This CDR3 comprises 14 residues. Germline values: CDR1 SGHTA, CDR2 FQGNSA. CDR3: CASSLGGDNYGYTF. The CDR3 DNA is TGTGCCAGCAGCTTAGGGGGGGATAACTATGGCTACACCTTC.

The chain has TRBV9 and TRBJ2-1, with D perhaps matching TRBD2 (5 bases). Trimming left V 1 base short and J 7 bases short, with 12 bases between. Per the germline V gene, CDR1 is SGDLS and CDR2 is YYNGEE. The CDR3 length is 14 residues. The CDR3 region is CASSVNIGINEQFF. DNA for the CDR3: TGTGCCAGCAGCGTAAATATCGGGATTAATGAGCAGTTCTTC. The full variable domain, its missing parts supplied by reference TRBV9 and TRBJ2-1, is DSGVTQTPKHLITATGQRVTLRCSPRSGDLSVYWYQQSLDQGLQFLIQYYNGEERAKGNILERFSAQQFPDLHSELNLSSLELGDSALYFCASSVNIGINEQFFGPGTRLTVL.

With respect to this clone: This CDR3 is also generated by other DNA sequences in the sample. In nucleotides, the CDR3 is TGCGCCAGCAGCTTATTTCAGGGCAATGAGCAGTTCTTC. This gives the protein CASSLFQGNEQFF. This rearrangement joins TRBV5-1 to TRBJ2-1; D might be TRBD1 (5 bases). CDR3 length: 13 residues. Per the germline V gene, CDR1 is SGHRS and CDR2 is YFSETQ. V lost 2 bases to trimming and J lost 6 bases, with 9 bases between them.

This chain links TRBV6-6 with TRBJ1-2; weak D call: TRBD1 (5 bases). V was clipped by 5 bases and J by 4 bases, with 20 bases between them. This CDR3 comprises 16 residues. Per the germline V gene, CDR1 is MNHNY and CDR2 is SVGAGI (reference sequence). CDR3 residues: CASSRTRGTASYGYTF. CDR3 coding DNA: TGTGCCAGCAGTCGCACGCGGGGGACGGCTTCCTATGGCTACACCTTC.

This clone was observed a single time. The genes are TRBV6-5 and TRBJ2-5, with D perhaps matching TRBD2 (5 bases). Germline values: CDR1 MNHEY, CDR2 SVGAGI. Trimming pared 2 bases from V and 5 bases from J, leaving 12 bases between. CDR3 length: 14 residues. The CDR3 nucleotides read TGTGCCAGCAGTTACGCTAGCCCCAGGGAGACCCAGTACTTC. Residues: CASSYASPRETQYF.

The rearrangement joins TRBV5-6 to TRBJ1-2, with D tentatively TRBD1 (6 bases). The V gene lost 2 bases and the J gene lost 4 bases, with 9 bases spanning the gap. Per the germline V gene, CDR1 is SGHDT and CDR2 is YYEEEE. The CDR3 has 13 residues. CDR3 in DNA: TGTGCCAGCAGCTTACAGGGCAGCTATGGCTACACCTTC. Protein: CASSLQGSYGYTF.

CDR3 nucleotides: TGTGCCAGCAGCGTCTTAACCGGGGAGCTGTTTTTT. Translated: CASSVLTGELFF. This rearrangement joins TRBV5-6 to TRBJ2-2; D is ambiguous. The V gene lost 4 bases and the J gene lost 5 bases, with 6 bases spanning the gap. Germline V lookup: CDR1 SGHDT, CDR2 YYEEEE. The CDR3 has 12 residues.

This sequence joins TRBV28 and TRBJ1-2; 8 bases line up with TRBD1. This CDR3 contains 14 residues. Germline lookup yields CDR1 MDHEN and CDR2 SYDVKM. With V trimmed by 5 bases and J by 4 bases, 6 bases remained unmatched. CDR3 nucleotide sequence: TGTGCCAGCAGTCCCCAGGGGGCGGGCTATGGCTACACCTTC. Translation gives CASSPQGAGYGYTF.

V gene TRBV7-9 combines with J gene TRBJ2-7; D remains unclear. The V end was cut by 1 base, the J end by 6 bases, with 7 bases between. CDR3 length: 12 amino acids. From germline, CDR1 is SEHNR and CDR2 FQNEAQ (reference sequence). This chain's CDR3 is CASSLELGEQYF. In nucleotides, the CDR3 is TGTGCCAGCAGCTTAGAGCTAGGCGAGCAGTACTTC.

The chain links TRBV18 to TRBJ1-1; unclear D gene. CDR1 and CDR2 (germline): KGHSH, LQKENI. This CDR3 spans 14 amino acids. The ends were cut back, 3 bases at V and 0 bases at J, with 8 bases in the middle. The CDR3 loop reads CASSPQAMNTEAFF. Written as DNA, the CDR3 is TGTGCCAGCTCACCGCAGGCCATGAACACTGAAGCTTTCTTT.

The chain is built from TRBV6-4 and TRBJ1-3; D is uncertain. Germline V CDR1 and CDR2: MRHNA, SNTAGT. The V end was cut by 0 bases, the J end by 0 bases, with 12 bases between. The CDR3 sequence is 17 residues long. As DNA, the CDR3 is TGTGCCAGCAGTGACTCATTATTAGACAACTCTGGAAACACCATATATTTT. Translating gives CASSDSLLDNSGNTIYF.

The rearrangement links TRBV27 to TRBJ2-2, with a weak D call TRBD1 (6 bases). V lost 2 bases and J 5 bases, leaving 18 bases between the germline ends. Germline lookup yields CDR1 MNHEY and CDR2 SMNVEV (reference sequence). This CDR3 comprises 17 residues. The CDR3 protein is CASSLRAGTQGTGELFF. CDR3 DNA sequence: TGTGCCAGCAGTTTAAGGGCCGGGACGCAGGGGACCGGGGAGCTGTTTTTT.

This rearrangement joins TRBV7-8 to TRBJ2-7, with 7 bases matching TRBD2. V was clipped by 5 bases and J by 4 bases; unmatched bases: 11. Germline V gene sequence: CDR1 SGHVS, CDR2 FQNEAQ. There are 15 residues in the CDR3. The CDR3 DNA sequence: TGTGCCAGCAGCCCGCATCTGGGGGGGGTTTACGAGCAGTACTTC. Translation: CASSPHLGGVYEQYF.

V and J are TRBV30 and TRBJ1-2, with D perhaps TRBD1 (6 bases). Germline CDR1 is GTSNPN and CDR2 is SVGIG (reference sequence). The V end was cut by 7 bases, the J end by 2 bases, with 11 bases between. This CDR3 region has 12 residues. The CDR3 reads CALLQGNYGYTF. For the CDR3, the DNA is TGTGCCTTGCTACAGGGAAACTATGGCTACACCTTC.

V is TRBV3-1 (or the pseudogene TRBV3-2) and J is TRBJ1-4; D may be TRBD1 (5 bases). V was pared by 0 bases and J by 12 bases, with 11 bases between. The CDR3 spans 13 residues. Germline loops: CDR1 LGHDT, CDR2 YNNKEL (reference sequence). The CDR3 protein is CASSQDWGGELFF. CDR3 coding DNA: TGTGCCAGCAGCCAAGATTGGGGAGGGGAACTGTTTTTT.

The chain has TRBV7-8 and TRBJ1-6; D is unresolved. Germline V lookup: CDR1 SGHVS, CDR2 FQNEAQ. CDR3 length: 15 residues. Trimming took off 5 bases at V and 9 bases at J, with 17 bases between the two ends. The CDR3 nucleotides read TGTGCCAGCAGCCCCGTGGGAGGGTCTGTTTCACCCCTCCACTTT. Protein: CASSPVGGSVSPLHF.

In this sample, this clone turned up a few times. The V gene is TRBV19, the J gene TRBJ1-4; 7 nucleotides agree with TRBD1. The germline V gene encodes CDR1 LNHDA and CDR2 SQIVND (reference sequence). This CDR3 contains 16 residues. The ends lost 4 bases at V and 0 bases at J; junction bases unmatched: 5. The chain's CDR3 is CASSTGGIATNEKLFF. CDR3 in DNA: TGTGCCAGTAGTACAGGGGGAATCGCAACTAATGAAAAACTGTTTTTT.

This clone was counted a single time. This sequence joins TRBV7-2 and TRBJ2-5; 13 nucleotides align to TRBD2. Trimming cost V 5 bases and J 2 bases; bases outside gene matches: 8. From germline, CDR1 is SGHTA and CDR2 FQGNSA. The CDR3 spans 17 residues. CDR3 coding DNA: TGTGCCAGCAGCACTCGAAGGACTAGCGGGAGACAAGAGACCCAGTACTTC. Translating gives CASSTRRTSGRQETQYF.

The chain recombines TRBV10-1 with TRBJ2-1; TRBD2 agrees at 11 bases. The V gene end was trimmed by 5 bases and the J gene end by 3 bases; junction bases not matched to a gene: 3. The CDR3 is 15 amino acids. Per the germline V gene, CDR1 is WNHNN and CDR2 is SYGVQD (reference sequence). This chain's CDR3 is CASSTGTSGYNEQFF. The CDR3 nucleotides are TGCGCCAGCAGTACCGGGACTAGCGGCTACAATGAGCAGTTCTTC.

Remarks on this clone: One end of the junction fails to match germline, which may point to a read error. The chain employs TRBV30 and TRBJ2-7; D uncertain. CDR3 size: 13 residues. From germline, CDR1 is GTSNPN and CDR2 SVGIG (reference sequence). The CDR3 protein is CAWSVGYLNVQAF. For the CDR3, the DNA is TGTGCCTGGAGTGTAGGATACTTGAACGTTCAGGCCTTC.

The CDR3 nucleotides read TGTGCCATCAGCCTAGCGGGAGGACTCAATGAGCAGTTCTTC. Translated: CAISLAGGLNEQFF. V and J are TRBV10-3 and TRBJ2-1; TRBD2 matches 11 bases. J lost 6 bases, V lost 6 bases, and 4 bases had no gene match. CDR3 length equals 14 residues. Germline V lookup: CDR1 ENHRY, CDR2 SYGVKD.

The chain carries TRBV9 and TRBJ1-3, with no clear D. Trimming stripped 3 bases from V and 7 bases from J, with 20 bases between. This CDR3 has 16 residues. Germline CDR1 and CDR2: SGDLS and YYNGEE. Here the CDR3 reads CASSGGPGGPRNTIYF. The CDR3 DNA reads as TGTGCCAGCAGCGGAGGCCCGGGAGGGCCGAGGAACACCATATATTTT.

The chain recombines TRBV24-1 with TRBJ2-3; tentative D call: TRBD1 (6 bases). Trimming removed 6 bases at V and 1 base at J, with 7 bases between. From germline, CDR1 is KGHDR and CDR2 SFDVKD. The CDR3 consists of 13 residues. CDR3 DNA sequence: TGTGCCACCAGTCCAGGGGGCACAGATACGCAGTATTTT. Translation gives CATSPGGTDTQYF.

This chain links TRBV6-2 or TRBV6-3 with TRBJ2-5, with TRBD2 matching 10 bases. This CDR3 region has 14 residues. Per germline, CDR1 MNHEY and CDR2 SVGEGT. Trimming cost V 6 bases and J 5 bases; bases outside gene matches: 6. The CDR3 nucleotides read TGTGCCAGCAGCAGGGCTAGCGGGAGTGAGACCCAGTACTTC. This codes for CASSRASGSETQYF.

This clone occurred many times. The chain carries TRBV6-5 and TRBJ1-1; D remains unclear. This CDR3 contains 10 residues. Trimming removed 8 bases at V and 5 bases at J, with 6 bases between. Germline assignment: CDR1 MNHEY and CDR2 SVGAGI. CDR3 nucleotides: TGTGCCAGCGGGAGGACTGAAGCTTTCTTT. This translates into CASGRTEAFF.

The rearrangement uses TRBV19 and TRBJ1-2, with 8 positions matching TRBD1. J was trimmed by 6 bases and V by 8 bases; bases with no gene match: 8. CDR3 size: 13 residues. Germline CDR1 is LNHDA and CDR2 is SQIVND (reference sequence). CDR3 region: CASSDRGWDGYTF. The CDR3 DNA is TGTGCCAGTTCTGACAGGGGATGGGATGGCTACACCTTC.

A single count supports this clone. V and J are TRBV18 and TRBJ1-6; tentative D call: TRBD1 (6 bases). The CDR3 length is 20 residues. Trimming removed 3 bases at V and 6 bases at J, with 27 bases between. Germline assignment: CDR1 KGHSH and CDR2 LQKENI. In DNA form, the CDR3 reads TGTGCCAGCTCACCTTATATACGGGACACAGACCTCGATTCTAATTCACCCCTCCACTTT. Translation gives CASSPYIRDTDLDSNSPLHF.

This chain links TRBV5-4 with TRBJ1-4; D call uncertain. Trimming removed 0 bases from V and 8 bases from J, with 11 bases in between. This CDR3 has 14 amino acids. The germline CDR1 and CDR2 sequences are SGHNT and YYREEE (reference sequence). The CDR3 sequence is CASSLGLTGEKLFF. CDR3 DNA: TGTGCCAGCAGCTTGGGGCTAACGGGGGAAAAACTGTTTTTT.

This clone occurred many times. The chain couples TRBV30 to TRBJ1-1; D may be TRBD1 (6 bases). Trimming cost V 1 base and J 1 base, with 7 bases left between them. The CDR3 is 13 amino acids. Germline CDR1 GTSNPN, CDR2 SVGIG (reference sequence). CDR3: CAWSATGNTEAFF. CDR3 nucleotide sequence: TGTGCCTGGAGTGCGACAGGGAACACTGAAGCTTTCTTT.

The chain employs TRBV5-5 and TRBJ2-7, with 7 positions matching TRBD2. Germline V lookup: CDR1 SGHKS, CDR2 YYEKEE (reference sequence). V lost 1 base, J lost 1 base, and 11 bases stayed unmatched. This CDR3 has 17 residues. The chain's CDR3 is CASSLLAVGGGSYEQYF. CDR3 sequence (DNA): TGTGCCAGCAGCTTGTTGGCTGTCGGCGGGGGATCCTACGAGCAGTACTTC.

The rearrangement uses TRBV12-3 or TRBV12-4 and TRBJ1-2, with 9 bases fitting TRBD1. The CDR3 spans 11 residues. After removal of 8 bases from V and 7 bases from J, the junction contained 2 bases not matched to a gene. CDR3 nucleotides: TGTGCCAGCCGGGACAGGGTTGGCTACACCTTC. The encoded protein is CASRDRVGYTF.

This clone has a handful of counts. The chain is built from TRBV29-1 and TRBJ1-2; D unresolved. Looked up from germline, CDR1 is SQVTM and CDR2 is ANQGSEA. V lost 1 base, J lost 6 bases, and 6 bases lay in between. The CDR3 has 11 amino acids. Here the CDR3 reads CSVEAVHGYTF. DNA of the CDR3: TGCAGCGTTGAAGCAGTACATGGCTACACCTTC. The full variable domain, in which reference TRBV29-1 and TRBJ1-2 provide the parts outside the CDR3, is SAVISQKPSRDICQRGTSLTIQCQVDSQVTMMFWYRQQPGQSLTLIATANQGSEATYESGFVIDKFPISRPNLTFSTLTVSNMSPEDSSIYLCSVEAVHGYTFGSGTRLTVV.